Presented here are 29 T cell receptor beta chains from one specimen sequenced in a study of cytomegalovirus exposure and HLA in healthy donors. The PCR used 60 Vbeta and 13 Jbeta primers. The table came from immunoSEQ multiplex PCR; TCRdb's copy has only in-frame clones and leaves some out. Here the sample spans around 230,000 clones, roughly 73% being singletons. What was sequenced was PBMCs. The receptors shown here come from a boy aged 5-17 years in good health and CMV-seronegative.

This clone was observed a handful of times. The CDR3 nucleotides are TGTGCCAGCAGCCAAGGGGCCAATGAGCGGGAGATGGGGCAGTACTTC. Protein: CASSQGANEREMGQYF. The chain has TRBV4-2 and TRBJ2-7, with TRBD2 matching 8 bases. Germline CDR1 LGHNA, CDR2 YNFKEQ. The trim removed 1 base at V and 9 bases at J, leaving 14 bases unmatched. The CDR3 length is 16 residues.

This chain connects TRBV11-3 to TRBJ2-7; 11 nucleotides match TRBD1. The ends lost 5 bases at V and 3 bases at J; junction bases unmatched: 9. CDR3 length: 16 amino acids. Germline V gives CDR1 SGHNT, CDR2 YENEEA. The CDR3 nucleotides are TGTGCCAGCAGCCCGAGGACAGGGGGCGTCATCTACGAGCAGTACTTC. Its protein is CASSPRTGGVIYEQYF.

The CDR3: CASSLALAGAQDTQYF. Written as DNA, the CDR3 is TGTGCCAGCAGCTTAGCGCTAGCGGGGGCACAAGATACGCAGTATTTT. The V gene is TRBV7-9, the J gene TRBJ2-3, with 10 bases identical to TRBD2. The germline V gene encodes CDR1 SEHNR and CDR2 FQNEAQ (reference sequence). The V and J ends lost 0 bases and 5 bases, in that order; junction bases with no gene match: 5. This CDR3 region has 16 residues.

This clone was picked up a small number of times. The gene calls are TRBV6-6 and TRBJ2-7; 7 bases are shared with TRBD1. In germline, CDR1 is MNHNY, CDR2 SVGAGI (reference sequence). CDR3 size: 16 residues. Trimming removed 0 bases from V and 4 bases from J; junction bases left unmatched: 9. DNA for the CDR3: TGTGCCAGCAGTTACTCGGTGGGACAGAGGCAGTACGAGCAGTACTTC. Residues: CASSYSVGQRQYEQYF.

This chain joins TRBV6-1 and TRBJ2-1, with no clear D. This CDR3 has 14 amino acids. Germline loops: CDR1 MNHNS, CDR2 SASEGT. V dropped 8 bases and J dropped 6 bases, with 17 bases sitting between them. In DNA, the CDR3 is TGTGCCAGCGATTGGAGTAAGTGGTCCAATGAGCAGTTCTTC. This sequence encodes CASDWSKWSNEQFF.

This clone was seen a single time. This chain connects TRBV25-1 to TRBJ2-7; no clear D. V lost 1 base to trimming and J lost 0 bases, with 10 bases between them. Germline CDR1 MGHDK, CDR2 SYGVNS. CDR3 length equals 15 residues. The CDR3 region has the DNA TGTGCCAGCAGTGAATGGCAGTCTGACTCCTACGAGCAGTACTTC. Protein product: CASSEWQSDSYEQYF.

DNA for the CDR3: TGTGCCAGTAGTACGCCCAATCAGGGTATTGGCGGCTACACCTTC. It translates to CASSTPNQGIGGYTF. The chain couples TRBV19 to TRBJ1-2, with D perhaps TRBD1 (5 bases). There are 15 residues in the CDR3. V lost 4 bases and J lost 8, with 20 bases in between. Germline V gene sequence: CDR1 LNHDA, CDR2 SQIVND (reference sequence).

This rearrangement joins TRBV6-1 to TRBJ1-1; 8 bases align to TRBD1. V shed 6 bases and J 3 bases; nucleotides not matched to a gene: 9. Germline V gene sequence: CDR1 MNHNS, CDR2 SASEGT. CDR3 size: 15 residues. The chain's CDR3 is CASRIRQGKDTEAFF. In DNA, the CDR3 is TGTGCCAGCAGAATACGACAGGGGAAGGACACTGAAGCTTTCTTT.

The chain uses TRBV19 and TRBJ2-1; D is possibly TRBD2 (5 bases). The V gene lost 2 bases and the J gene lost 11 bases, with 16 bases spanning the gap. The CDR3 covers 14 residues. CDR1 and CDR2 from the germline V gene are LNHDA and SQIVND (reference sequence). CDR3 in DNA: TGTGCCAGTAGTATACGAGGGTGGGGTGGGCAGCAGTTCTTC. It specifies CASSIRGWGGQQFF.

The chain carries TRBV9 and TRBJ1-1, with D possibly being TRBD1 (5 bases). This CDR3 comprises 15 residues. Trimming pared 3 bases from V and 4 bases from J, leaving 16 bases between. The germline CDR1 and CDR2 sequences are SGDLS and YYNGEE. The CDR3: CASSGRAGRGTEAFF. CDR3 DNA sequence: TGTGCCAGCAGCGGGAGGGCGGGTAGGGGCACTGAAGCTTTCTTT.

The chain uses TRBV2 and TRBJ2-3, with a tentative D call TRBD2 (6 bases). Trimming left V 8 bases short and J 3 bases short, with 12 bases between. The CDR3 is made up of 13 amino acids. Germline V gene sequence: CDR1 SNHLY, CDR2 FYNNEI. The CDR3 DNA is TGTGCCAGCGGAGGGACCTGGACAGATACGCAGTATTTT. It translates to CASGGTWTDTQYF.

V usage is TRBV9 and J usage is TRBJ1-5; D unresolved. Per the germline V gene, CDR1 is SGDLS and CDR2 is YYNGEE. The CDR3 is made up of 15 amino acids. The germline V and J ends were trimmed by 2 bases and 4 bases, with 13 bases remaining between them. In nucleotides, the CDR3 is TGTGCCAGCAGCGTCGATGGGCAGGCAAATCAGCCCCAGCATTTT. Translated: CASSVDGQANQPQHF.

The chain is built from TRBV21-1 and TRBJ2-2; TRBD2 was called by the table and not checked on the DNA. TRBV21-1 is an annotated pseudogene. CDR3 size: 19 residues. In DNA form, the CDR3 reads TGTGCCAGCAGAGCCCTAAGGGCCAGCGGGGGGTGGTGGACCGGGGAGCTGTTTTTT. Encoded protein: CASRALRASGGWWTGELFF.

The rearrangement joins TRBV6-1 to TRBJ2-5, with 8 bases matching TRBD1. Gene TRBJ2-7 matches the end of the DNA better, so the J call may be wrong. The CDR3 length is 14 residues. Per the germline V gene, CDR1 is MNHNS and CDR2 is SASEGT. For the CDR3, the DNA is TGTGCCAGCAGTAGGACAGGGAGTTTCTACGAGCAGTACTTC. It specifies CASSRTGSFYEQYF.

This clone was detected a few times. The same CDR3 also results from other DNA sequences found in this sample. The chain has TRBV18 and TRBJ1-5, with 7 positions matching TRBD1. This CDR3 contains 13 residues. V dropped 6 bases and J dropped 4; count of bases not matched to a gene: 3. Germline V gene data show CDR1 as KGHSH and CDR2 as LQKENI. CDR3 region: CASSPTGNQPQHF. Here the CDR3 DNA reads TGTGCCAGCTCTCCGACAGGGAATCAGCCCCAGCATTTT.

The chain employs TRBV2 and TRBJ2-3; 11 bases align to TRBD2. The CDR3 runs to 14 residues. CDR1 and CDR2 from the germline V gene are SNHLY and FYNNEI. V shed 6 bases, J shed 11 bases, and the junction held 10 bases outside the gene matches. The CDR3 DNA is TGTGCCAGCAGGGTAGCGGGAGGGCTCGGGAAGCAGTATTTT. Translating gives CASRVAGGLGKQYF.

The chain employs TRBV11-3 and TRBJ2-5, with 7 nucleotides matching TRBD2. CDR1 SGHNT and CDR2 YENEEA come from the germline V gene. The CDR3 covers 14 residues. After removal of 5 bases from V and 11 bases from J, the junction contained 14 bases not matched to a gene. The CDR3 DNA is TGTGCCAGCAGCCCCCATGAGGGACTATCAGGGCAGTACTTC. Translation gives CASSPHEGLSGQYF.

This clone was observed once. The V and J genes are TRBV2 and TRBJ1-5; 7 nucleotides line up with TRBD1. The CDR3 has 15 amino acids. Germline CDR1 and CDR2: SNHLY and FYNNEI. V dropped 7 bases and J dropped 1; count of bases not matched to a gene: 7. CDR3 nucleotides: TGTGCCAGCACAAGACAGGGTGAGAGCAATCAGCCCCAGCATTTT. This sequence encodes CASTRQGESNQPQHF.

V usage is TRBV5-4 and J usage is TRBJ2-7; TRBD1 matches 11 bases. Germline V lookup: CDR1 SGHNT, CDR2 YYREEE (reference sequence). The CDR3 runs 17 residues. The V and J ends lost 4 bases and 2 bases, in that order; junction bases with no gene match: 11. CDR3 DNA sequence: TGTGCCAGCAGCGCTGGTTACCCGGGACAGGGGGCCTACGAGCAGTACTTC. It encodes CASSAGYPGQGAYEQYF.

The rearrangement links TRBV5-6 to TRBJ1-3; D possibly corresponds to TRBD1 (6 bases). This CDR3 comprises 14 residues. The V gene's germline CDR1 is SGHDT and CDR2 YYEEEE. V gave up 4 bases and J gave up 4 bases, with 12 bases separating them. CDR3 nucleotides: TGTGCCAGCAGCCCCCCTGGGGGCGGAAACACCATATATTTT. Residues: CASSPPGGGNTIYF.

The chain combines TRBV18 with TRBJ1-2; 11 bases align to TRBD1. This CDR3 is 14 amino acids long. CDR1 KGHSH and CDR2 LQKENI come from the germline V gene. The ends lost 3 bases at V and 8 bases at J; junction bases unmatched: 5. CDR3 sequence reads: CASSPDRGPGGYTF. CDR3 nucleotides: TGTGCCAGCTCACCGGACAGGGGGCCGGGGGGCTACACCTTC.

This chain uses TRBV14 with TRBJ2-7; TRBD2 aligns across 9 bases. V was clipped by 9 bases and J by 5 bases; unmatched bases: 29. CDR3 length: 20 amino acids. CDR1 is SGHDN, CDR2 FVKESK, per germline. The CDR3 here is CARQAGGGLFCLFLCHEQYF. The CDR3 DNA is TGTGCCAGACAAGCGGGAGGTGGTTTATTCTGTTTGTTTTTGTGTCACGAGCAGTACTTC.

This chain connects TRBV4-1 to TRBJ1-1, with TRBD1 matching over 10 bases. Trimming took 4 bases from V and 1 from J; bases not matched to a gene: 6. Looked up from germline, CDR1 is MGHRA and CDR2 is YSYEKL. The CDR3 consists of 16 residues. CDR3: CASSRGQGGRNTEAFF. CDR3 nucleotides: TGCGCCAGCAGCCGCGGACAGGGGGGTAGGAACACTGAAGCTTTCTTT.

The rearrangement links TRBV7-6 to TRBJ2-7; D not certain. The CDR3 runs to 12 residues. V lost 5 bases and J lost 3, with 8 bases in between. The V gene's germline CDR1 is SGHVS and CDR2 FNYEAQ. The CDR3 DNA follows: TGTGCCAGCAGCGCAGGAAGCTACGAGCAGTACTTC. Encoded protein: CASSAGSYEQYF.

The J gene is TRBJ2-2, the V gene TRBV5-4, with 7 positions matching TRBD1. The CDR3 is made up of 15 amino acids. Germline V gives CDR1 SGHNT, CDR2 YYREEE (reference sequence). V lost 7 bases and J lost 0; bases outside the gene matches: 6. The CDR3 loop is CASYPQGANTGELFF. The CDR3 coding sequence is TGTGCCAGCTATCCTCAGGGGGCGAACACCGGGGAGCTGTTTTTT.

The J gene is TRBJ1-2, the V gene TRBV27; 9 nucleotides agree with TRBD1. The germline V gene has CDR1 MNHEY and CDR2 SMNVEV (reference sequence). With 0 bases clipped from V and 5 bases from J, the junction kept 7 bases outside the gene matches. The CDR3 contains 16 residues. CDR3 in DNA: TGTGCCAGCAGTTTATCGGGGGACAGGGTAGGGTATGGCTACACCTTC. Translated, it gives CASSLSGDRVGYGYTF.

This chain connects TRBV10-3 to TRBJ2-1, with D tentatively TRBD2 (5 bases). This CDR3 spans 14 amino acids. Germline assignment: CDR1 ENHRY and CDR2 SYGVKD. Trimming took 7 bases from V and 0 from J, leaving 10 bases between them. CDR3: CAITSGNSYNEQFF. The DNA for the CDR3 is TGTGCCATCACCAGCGGCAACTCCTACAATGAGCAGTTCTTC.

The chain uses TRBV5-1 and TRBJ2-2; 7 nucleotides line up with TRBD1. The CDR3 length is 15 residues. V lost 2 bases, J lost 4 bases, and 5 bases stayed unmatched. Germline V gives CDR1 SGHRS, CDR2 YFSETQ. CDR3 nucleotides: TGCGCCAGCAGCTTTGTAGGGGGCCGCACCGGGGAGCTGTTTTTT. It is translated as CASSFVGGRTGELFF.

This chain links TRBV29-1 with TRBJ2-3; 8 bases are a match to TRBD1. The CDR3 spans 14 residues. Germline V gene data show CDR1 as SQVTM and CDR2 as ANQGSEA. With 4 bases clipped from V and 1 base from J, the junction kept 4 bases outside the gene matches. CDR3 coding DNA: TGCAGCGTTGCGTGGGGACAGGGCACAGATACGCAGTATTTT. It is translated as CSVAWGQGTDTQYF.